The T cell receptor beta chain described here comes from a study of regulatory T cells in long-lasting Graves disease. The table lists this clonotype with a few counts. The TCR beta library used iRepertoire HTBI primers with Arm-PCR amplification of CDR3. From the multiplex PCR reads, TCRdb called clonotypes with MiXCR, one entry per CDR3 protein. The sample consists of more than 300,000 distinct CDR3 sequences, about 18% of them appearing once. The junction had 10 bases not matched to a gene; V was cut back by 2 bases and J by 6 bases. CDR3 size: 15 residues. Germline V gene data show CDR1 as MNHEY and CDR2 as SVGAGI. Sample time point: persistent/refractory GD, antithyroid drugs over 5 years with positive TRAb. Isolated PBMC RNA provided the starting material for the TCR library.

This chain links TRBV6-5 with TRBJ2-7; 7 positions agree with TRBD1. The receptor was derived from a female donor with Graves disease. This specimen consisted of peripheral blood mononuclear cells (PBMCs), obtained when the disease was refractory, from a patient treated with antithyroid drugs. CDR3 residues: CASSYTRTGGGEQYF. CDR3 sequence (DNA): TGTGCCAGCAGTTACACCAGGACAGGAGGCGGCGAGCAGTACTTC.